The 21 T cell receptor beta chains presented below share a single source sample, sequenced in a study of identical twins. TCRdb analysed the 5' RACE reads with MiXCR anew, one entry per CDR3 protein. This sample has about 500,000 distinct CDR3 sequences, with 13% to 15% found just once. The same specimen was also included in a second study, on yellow fever vaccine responses in identical twins.

The specimen sequenced was CD4+ T cells sorted from blood. These receptor sequences come from a woman in her late teens or twenties in good health.

The J gene is TRBJ2-5, the V gene TRBV18; D remains ambiguous. Germline loops: CDR1 KGHSH, CDR2 LQKENI. The CDR3 covers 15 residues. Trimming shortened V by 2 bases and J by 2 bases, and 12 bases separated the two germline ends. The CDR3 loop is CASSPIVMGQETQYF. CDR3 sequence (DNA): TGTGCCAGCTCACCAATAGTGATGGGACAAGAGACCCAGTACTTC. The full variable domain, completed using reference TRBV18 and TRBJ2-5, is NAGVMQNPRHLVRRRGQEARLRCSPMKGHSHVYWYRQLPEEGLKFMVYLQKENIIDESGMPKERFSAEFPKEGPSILRIQQVVRGDSAAYFCASSPIVMGQETQYFGPGTRLLVL.

This clonotype was picked up a small number of times. The chain has TRBV19 and TRBJ1-4; 7 bases are a match to TRBD1. Looked up from germline, CDR1 is LNHDA and CDR2 is SQIVND (reference sequence). The CDR3 covers 14 residues. J gave up 7 bases and V 9 bases, and 11 bases lay outside the gene matches. The CDR3 loop is CASTPRGKSEKLFF. In DNA, the CDR3 is TGTGCCAGCACCCCCAGGGGGAAGAGTGAAAAACTGTTTTTT.

This clonotype was seen a handful of times. This chain links TRBV29-1 with TRBJ1-1; 10 bases fit TRBD1. The CDR3 totals 13 residues. Germline assignment: CDR1 SQVTM and CDR2 ANQGSEA. Losses at the gene ends were 7 bases for V and 1 base for J; bases not matched to a gene: 3. The CDR3 region is CSADRGRNTEAFF. CDR3 DNA sequence: TGCAGCGCTGACAGGGGGCGGAACACTGAAGCTTTCTTT.

In its sample, this clonotype was seen a few times. The CDR3 region has the DNA TGTGCCAGCAGACCCTCCGGGACGGAAAACTATGGCTACACCTTC. It is translated as CASRPSGTENYGYTF. The genes are TRBV6-2 or TRBV6-3 and TRBJ1-2; TRBD1 might be the D (5 bases). Germline V CDR1 and CDR2: MNHEY, SVGEGT. The CDR3 length is 15 residues. V dropped 6 bases and J dropped 2 bases, with 16 bases sitting between them.

This clonotype appeared many times. The J gene is TRBJ2-3, the V gene TRBV7-8; the match to TRBD2 covers 10 bases. This CDR3 is 17 amino acids long. Germline CDR1 is SGHVS and CDR2 is FQNEAQ. V was clipped by 5 bases and J by 4 bases; unmatched bases: 12. The CDR3, as DNA: TGTGCCAGCAGCCGAAGAGCGGGAGGGCCGATCGCAGATACGCAGTATTTT. It encodes CASSRRAGGPIADTQYF.

Only a few counts were recorded for this clonotype. This chain links TRBV20-1 with TRBJ2-7; 8 bases match TRBD2. Germline-derived CDR1 and CDR2 are DFQATT and SNEGSKA (reference sequence). Unmatched junction bases numbered 7, after V lost 2 bases and J lost 1 base. This CDR3 has 15 amino acids. The CDR3 is CSARTGGVGSYEQYF. The CDR3 coding sequence is TGCAGTGCTAGAACGGGAGGGGTAGGGTCCTACGAGCAGTACTTC.

This clonotype was seen only a few times. The chain carries TRBV12-3 or TRBV12-4 and TRBJ1-5, with D perhaps matching TRBD1 (5 bases). V lost 3 bases to trimming and J lost 6 bases, with 12 bases between them. The CDR3 totals 14 residues. The CDR3 nucleotides read TGTGCCAGCAGTTTGATGCAGGGCACTCAGCCCCAGCATTTT. Protein sequence: CASSLMQGTQPQHF.

The chain is built from TRBV24-1 and TRBJ2-1; TRBD2 matches at 11 bases. CDR1 and CDR2 from the germline V gene are KGHDR and SFDVKD. V gave up 0 bases and J gave up 7 bases; unmatched junction bases: 4. This CDR3 spans 16 amino acids. CDR3 loop: CATSDLSLAGGNEQFF. Written as DNA, the CDR3 is TGTGCCACCAGTGATTTGAGTCTAGCGGGAGGTAATGAGCAGTTCTTC.

The chain combines TRBV20-1 with TRBJ2-3, with D perhaps TRBD2 (6 bases). This CDR3 comprises 13 residues. V was clipped by 4 bases and J by 0 bases, with 8 bases between them. Germline V gives CDR1 DFQATT, CDR2 SNEGSKA (reference sequence). Here the CDR3 DNA reads TGCAGTGCTAAACGGGGGAGCACAGATACGCAGTATTTT. Its translation: CSAKRGSTDTQYF.

The chain links TRBV2 to TRBJ2-1; the D gene is possibly TRBD2 (6 bases). The V gene's germline CDR1 is SNHLY and CDR2 FYNNEI. CDR3 length: 15 amino acids. V was shortened by 3 bases and J by 4 bases, with 13 bases between the two germline ends. The CDR3 DNA is TGTGCCAGCAGTGATGGGCGGGGCATATACAATGAGCAGTTCTTC. It codes for CASSDGRGIYNEQFF.

V is TRBV29-1 and J is TRBJ2-2; D is undetermined. The CDR3 loop spans 13 amino acids. Germline CDR1 and CDR2: SQVTM and ANQGSEA. The V and J ends lost 3 bases and 4 bases respectively, with 9 bases between them. This chain's CDR3 is CSVDVGSTGELFF. Here the CDR3 DNA reads TGCAGCGTTGATGTAGGGTCCACCGGGGAGCTGTTTTTT.

This clonotype was seen a handful of times. The chain employs TRBV7-2 and TRBJ1-1; D remains unclear. Per the germline V gene, CDR1 is SGHTA and CDR2 is FQGNSA. V was trimmed by 1 base and J by 2 bases, leaving 11 bases between them. This CDR3 is 15 amino acids long. The CDR3 here is CASSLVMGGNTEAFF. CDR3 coding DNA: TGTGCCAGCAGCTTAGTTATGGGCGGCAACACTGAAGCTTTCTTT.

The sample holds a few counts of this clonotype. This chain links TRBV6-2 or TRBV6-3 with TRBJ1-5; 7 bases agree with TRBD1. V lost 4 bases and J lost 2; bases outside the gene matches: 5. Per the germline V gene, CDR1 is MNHEY and CDR2 is SVGEGT. The CDR3 consists of 15 residues. For the CDR3, the DNA is TGTGCCAGCAGTTTCAGGGGGTTTGGCAATCAGCCCCAGCATTTT. It translates to CASSFRGFGNQPQHF.

This clonotype was detected only a few times. This chain joins TRBV11-2 and TRBJ2-5; perhaps TRBD2 as D (6 bases). Trimming took off 0 bases at V and 3 bases at J, with 17 bases between the two ends. Per the germline V gene, CDR1 is SGHAT and CDR2 is FQNNGV. The CDR3 has 17 residues. The CDR3 DNA follows: TGTGCCAGCAGCTTAGACGGGAGTTGGGTGGGTGAAGAGACCCAGTACTTC. Its translation: CASSLDGSWVGEETQYF.

This clonotype was observed a single time. The chain combines TRBV2 with TRBJ2-7; a possible D gene is TRBD1 (5 bases). CDR1 is SNHLY and CDR2 is FYNNEI in the germline V gene. Between the trimmed V and J ends, which lost 6 bases and 0 bases, there was a span of 18 bases. CDR3 length: 16 amino acids. The CDR3 region is CASSPPARQSSYEQYF. The CDR3 bases are TGTGCCAGCAGCCCCCCCGCGAGACAGAGCTCCTACGAGCAGTACTTC.

Written as DNA, the CDR3 is TGTGCCAGCAGTTTTGGGCAGGGGGCGCCCCGGCTGTTTTTT. Its translation is CASSFGQGAPRLFF. V gene TRBV12-3 or TRBV12-4 combines with J gene TRBJ1-4, with 8 bases aligning to TRBD1. J gave up 14 bases and V 3 bases, and 11 bases lay outside the gene matches. The CDR3 is 14 residues long.

This clonotype came up once. The rearrangement joins TRBV28 to TRBJ2-6; D is possibly TRBD2 (6 bases). The CDR3 loop spans 17 amino acids. Per the germline V gene, CDR1 is MDHEN and CDR2 is SYDVKM. V was cut by 10 bases and J by 4 bases, with 23 bases left in between. CDR3 region: CATGGYGRRRGANVLTF. DNA for the CDR3: TGTGCCACCGGGGGTTACGGGCGCCGCCGGGGGGCCAACGTCCTGACTTTC.

In its sample, this clonotype was seen a few times. V usage is TRBV24-1 and J usage is TRBJ2-5; TRBD2 agrees at 12 bases. This CDR3 has 17 residues. V dropped 4 bases and J dropped 1; count of bases not matched to a gene: 6. Germline V gives CDR1 KGHDR, CDR2 SFDVKD. CDR3 bases: TGTGCCACCAGTGAGGGTGGACTAGCGGGGCTCCAAGAGACCCAGTACTTC. Protein sequence: CATSEGGLAGLQETQYF.

V is TRBV6-1 and J is TRBJ2-2; 8 bases are a match to TRBD2. This CDR3 is built from 14 residues. The germline gives CDR1 MNHNS, CDR2 SASEGT. V gave up 8 bases and J gave up 2 bases; unmatched junction bases: 4. In nucleotides, the CDR3 is TGTGCCAGCTTCCGGGGGGGTAACACCGGGGAGCTGTTTTTT. Amino acid sequence: CASFRGGNTGELFF.

This sequence joins TRBV5-5 and TRBJ2-2; 11 nucleotides match TRBD2. The V gene end was trimmed by 1 base and the J gene end by 7 bases; junction bases not matched to a gene: 3. CDR1 and CDR2 (germline): SGHKS, YYEKEE (reference sequence). There are 15 residues in the CDR3. The CDR3 DNA reads as TGTGCCAGCAGCTTGACTAGCGGGAGTGTCGGGGAGCTGTTTTTT. Encoded protein: CASSLTSGSVGELFF. The complete variable domain, with remaining parts taken from reference TRBV5-5 and TRBJ2-2, reads DAGVTQSPTHLIKTRGQQVTLRCSPISGHKSVSWYQQVLGQGPQFIFQYYEKEERGRGNFPDRFSARQFPNYSSELNVNALLLGDSALYLCASSLTSGSVGELFFGEGSRLTVL.

The genes are TRBV7-2 and TRBJ1-5; D perhaps matches TRBD1 (6 bases). Looked up from germline, CDR1 is SGHTA and CDR2 is FQGNSA. The CDR3 has 15 amino acids. V lost 3 bases and J 0 bases, leaving 9 bases between the germline ends. In DNA form, the CDR3 reads TGTGCCAGCAGCTTCTCGGGGGCTAGCAATCAGCCCCAGCATTTT. This encodes CASSFSGASNQPQHF.